These T cell receptor beta chains were read from a single sample in a study of T cell responses to AZD1222 COVID-19 vaccine. TCRdb's copy holds only in-frame clones and misses some; the assay was immunoSEQ multiplex PCR. The repertoire consists of fewer than 200,000 clones, with about 89% occurring once and the leading ten covering less than 2.5%. Sequences were derived from peripheral blood, sampled on day 0 of AZD1222 vaccination. The receptors were sampled from an adult in good health. Each CDR3 is given with its conserved first and last residue. Each record gives: D gene, V gene, J gene, clone size, CDR3 protein, CDR3 DNA. The D gene is left open where the match is weak. The listing skips clone size in some rows; elsewhere it reads once, few, many or a size class.

D gene: NA
V gene: TRBV4-3
J gene: TRBJ2-1
clone size: NA
CDR3 protein: CASSQDRGVSYNEQFF
CDR3 DNA: TGCGCCAGCAGCCAAGATAGGGGGGTCTCCTACAATGAGCAGTTCTTC

D gene: NA
V gene: TRBV27
J gene: TRBJ1-2
clone size: NA
CDR3 protein: CASSWGREGGYTF
CDR3 DNA: TGTGCCAGCAGTTGGGGCCGGGAGGGGGGCTACACCTTC

D gene: NA
V gene: TRBV28
J gene: TRBJ1-3
clone size: NA
CDR3 protein: CASRKKVRESNTIYF
CDR3 DNA: TGTGCCAGCAGAAAAAAAGTGAGAGAATCGAACACCATATATTTT

D gene: NA
V gene: TRBV30
J gene: TRBJ1-2
clone size: once
CDR3 protein: CAWTSGDYGYTF
CDR3 DNA: TGTGCCTGGACCTCCGGAGACTATGGCTACACCTTC

D gene: TRBD2
V gene: TRBV4-3
J gene: TRBJ2-7
clone size: NA
CDR3 protein: CASSHSSPLAGVPYEQYF
CDR3 DNA: TGCGCCAGCAGCCATTCCAGCCCCCTGGCGGGAGTGCCCTACGAGCAGTACTTC

D gene: TRBD2
V gene: TRBV20-1
J gene: TRBJ2-3
clone size: NA
CDR3 protein: CSASSGGSDTQYF
CDR3 DNA: TGCAGTGCCAGTAGCGGGGGATCAGATACGCAGTATTTT

D gene: TRBD1
V gene: TRBV7-2
J gene: TRBJ1-6
clone size: NA
CDR3 protein: CASSLRDRGYSPLHF
CDR3 DNA: TGTGCCAGCAGCCTGAGGGACAGGGGCTATTCACCCCTCCACTTT

D gene: NA
V gene: TRBV12-3/TRBV12-4
J gene: TRBJ1-6
clone size: once
CDR3 protein: CASSFVGDSPLHF
CDR3 DNA: TGTGCCAGCAGTTTTGTGGGGGATTCACCCCTCCACTTT

D gene: NA
V gene: TRBV11-2
J gene: TRBJ2-3
clone size: NA
CDR3 protein: CASSAGSDTQYF
CDR3 DNA: TGTGCCAGCAGCGCAGGGTCAGATACGCAGTATTTT

D gene: TRBD1
V gene: TRBV3-1/TRBV3-2
J gene: TRBJ1-6
clone size: NA
CDR3 protein: CASSPSTGTGPGSPLHF
CDR3 DNA: TGTGCCAGCAGCCCTTCCACCGGGACAGGGCCCGGTTCACCCCTCCACTTT

D gene: TRBD1
V gene: TRBV9
J gene: TRBJ2-7
clone size: NA
CDR3 protein: CASSVADRGYEQYF
CDR3 DNA: TGTGCCAGCAGCGTAGCGGACAGGGGCTACGAGCAGTACTTC

D gene: NA
V gene: TRBV19
J gene: TRBJ2-2
clone size: NA
CDR3 protein: CASRATATGELFF
CDR3 DNA: TGTGCCAGTAGGGCTACAGCCACCGGGGAGCTGTTTTTT

D gene: NA
V gene: TRBV5-5
J gene: TRBJ2-5
clone size: NA
CDR3 protein: CASSIGSGTKETQYF
CDR3 DNA: TGTGCCAGCAGCATAGGATCCGGGACAAAAGAGACCCAGTACTTC

D gene: NA
V gene: TRBV15
J gene: TRBJ1-1
clone size: NA
CDR3 protein: CATSRDRGSMNTEAFF
CDR3 DNA: TGTGCCACCAGCAGAGATCGAGGCAGTATGAACACTGAAGCTTTCTTT

D gene: NA
V gene: TRBV9
J gene: TRBJ2-2
clone size: NA
CDR3 protein: CASGLATGELFF
CDR3 DNA: TGTGCCAGTGGGCTAGCGACCGGGGAGCTGTTTTTT

D gene: NA
V gene: TRBV28
J gene: TRBJ1-5
clone size: NA
CDR3 protein: CASSPTDRNQPQHF
CDR3 DNA: TGTGCCAGCAGTCCCACGGACCGTAATCAGCCCCAGCATTTT

D gene: TRBD1
V gene: TRBV14
J gene: TRBJ1-1
clone size: NA
CDR3 protein: CASSPGQGAAAFF
CDR3 DNA: TGTGCCAGCAGCCCGGGACAGGGGGCCGCAGCTTTCTTT

D gene: NA
V gene: TRBV5-1
J gene: TRBJ1-2
clone size: NA
CDR3 protein: CASSSGEGGYTF
CDR3 DNA: TGCGCCAGCAGCTCAGGGGAGGGTGGCTACACCTTC

D gene: NA
V gene: TRBV10-3
J gene: TRBJ2-3
clone size: NA
CDR3 protein: CAIRWAEGGTDTQYF
CDR3 DNA: TGTGCCATCCGTTGGGCGGAGGGGGGAACAGATACGCAGTATTTT

D gene: NA
V gene: TRBV19
J gene: TRBJ2-7
clone size: NA
CDR3 protein: CASSIDSWQGGPYEQYF
CDR3 DNA: TGTGCCAGTAGTATAGATTCGTGGCAGGGGGGTCCCTACGAGCAGTACTTC

D gene: TRBD2
V gene: TRBV5-1
J gene: TRBJ2-1
clone size: NA
CDR3 protein: CASSLSLAGGYNEQFF
CDR3 DNA: TGCGCCAGCAGCTTAAGCCTAGCGGGGGGCTACAATGAGCAGTTCTTC

D gene: TRBD1
V gene: TRBV19
J gene: TRBJ1-1
clone size: NA
CDR3 protein: CASRVTGTGGGTEAFF
CDR3 DNA: TGTGCCAGTAGGGTAACCGGGACAGGGGGAGGCACTGAAGCTTTCTTT

D gene: TRBD1
V gene: TRBV13
J gene: TRBJ2-6
clone size: NA
CDR3 protein: CASSYGQAGANVLTF
CDR3 DNA: TGTGCCAGCAGCTACGGACAGGCTGGGGCCAACGTCCTGACTTTC

D gene: TRBD1
V gene: TRBV28
J gene: TRBJ1-5
clone size: NA
CDR3 protein: CASSSPRGQGNQPQHF
CDR3 DNA: TGTGCCAGCAGTTCGCCTCGTGGACAGGGCAATCAGCCCCAGCATTTT

D gene: NA
V gene: TRBV6-5
J gene: TRBJ1-1
clone size: NA
CDR3 protein: CASSYRPGSMNTEAFF
CDR3 DNA: TGTGCCAGCAGTTATAGGCCGGGGTCTATGAACACTGAAGCTTTCTTT

D gene: NA
V gene: TRBV4-1
J gene: TRBJ1-1
clone size: NA
CDR3 protein: CASSPGLNTEAFF
CDR3 DNA: TGCGCCAGCAGCCCAGGACTGAACACTGAAGCTTTCTTT

D gene: NA
V gene: TRBV22-1
J gene: TRBJ1-2
clone size: NA
CDR3 protein: CPGSALSRAANYGYTF
CDR3 DNA: TGTCCTGGGAGCGCACTTAGTAGGGCAGCTAACTATGGCTACACCTTC

D gene: TRBD1
V gene: TRBV5-4
J gene: TRBJ1-1
clone size: NA
CDR3 protein: CASSSGQGVGNTEAFF
CDR3 DNA: TGTGCCAGCAGCTCAGGACAGGGTGTTGGGAACACTGAAGCTTTCTTT

D gene: NA
V gene: TRBV19
J gene: TRBJ1-5
clone size: NA
CDR3 protein: CASSLTGSNQPQHF
CDR3 DNA: TGTGCCAGTAGTTTAACAGGTAGCAATCAGCCCCAGCATTTT

D gene: TRBD1
V gene: TRBV9
J gene: TRBJ2-1
clone size: once
CDR3 protein: CASSQGVSYNEQFF
CDR3 DNA: TGTGCCAGCAGCCAGGGGGTCTCCTACAATGAGCAGTTCTTC

D gene: NA
V gene: TRBV7-2
J gene: TRBJ1-1
clone size: NA
CDR3 protein: CASSSGLRSFF
CDR3 DNA: TGTGCCAGCAGCTCCGGCCTGAGATCTTTCTTT

D gene: TRBD2
V gene: TRBV10-2
J gene: TRBJ2-1
clone size: NA
CDR3 protein: CASTPGLVGSEQFF
CDR3 DNA: TGCGCCAGCACTCCGGGACTAGTGGGTAGTGAGCAGTTCTTC

D gene: TRBD2
V gene: TRBV27
J gene: TRBJ2-7
clone size: NA
CDR3 protein: CASRGTSENSYEQYF
CDR3 DNA: TGTGCCAGCAGGGGGACTAGCGAGAACTCCTACGAGCAGTACTTC

D gene: TRBD1
V gene: TRBV4-3
J gene: TRBJ1-1
clone size: NA
CDR3 protein: CASSQGTGSIETEAFF
CDR3 DNA: TGCGCCAGCAGCCAAGGGACAGGGTCGATAGAGACTGAAGCTTTCTTT

D gene: TRBD1
V gene: TRBV5-4
J gene: TRBJ1-2
clone size: NA
CDR3 protein: CASSGPGTGRGYTF
CDR3 DNA: TGTGCCAGCAGCGGACCCGGGACAGGACGTGGCTACACCTTC

D gene: NA
V gene: TRBV5-6
J gene: TRBJ1-1
clone size: once
CDR3 protein: CASSPEAGLSGTEAFF
CDR3 DNA: TGTGCCAGCAGCCCAGAGGCGGGGTTATCAGGCACTGAAGCTTTCTTT

D gene: NA
V gene: TRBV5-1
J gene: TRBJ1-4
clone size: once
CDR3 protein: CASSLDTGGYEKLFF
CDR3 DNA: TGCGCCAGCAGCTTGGACACCGGGGGTTATGAAAAACTGTTTTTT

D gene: NA
V gene: TRBV28
J gene: TRBJ1-1
clone size: NA
CDR3 protein: CASSLMAGAGTEAFF
CDR3 DNA: TGTGCCAGCAGTTTAATGGCAGGTGCAGGCACTGAAGCTTTCTTT

D gene: TRBD1
V gene: TRBV18
J gene: TRBJ1-1
clone size: NA
CDR3 protein: CASSPGQGTEAFF
CDR3 DNA: TGTGCCAGCTCACCCGGACAGGGGACTGAAGCTTTCTTT

D gene: NA
V gene: TRBV7-2
J gene: TRBJ2-2
clone size: NA
CDR3 protein: CASSLFLGTTGELFF
CDR3 DNA: TGTGCCAGCAGCTTATTTTTGGGGACCACCGGGGAGCTGTTTTTT

D gene: NA
V gene: TRBV6-5
J gene: TRBJ2-1
clone size: once
CDR3 protein: CASSYEGPDYNEQFF
CDR3 DNA: TGTGCCAGCAGTTACGAGGGTCCGGACTACAATGAGCAGTTCTTC

D gene: TRBD1
V gene: TRBV19
J gene: TRBJ1-5
clone size: NA
CDR3 protein: CASSRQGERQPQHF
CDR3 DNA: TGTGCCAGTAGTAGACAGGGGGAGAGGCAGCCCCAGCATTTT

D gene: NA
V gene: TRBV7-9
J gene: TRBJ1-5
clone size: once
CDR3 protein: CASSPGDNSNQPQHF
CDR3 DNA: TGTGCCAGCAGCCCCGGTGACAATAGCAATCAGCCCCAGCATTTT